Presented here are 12 T cell receptor beta chains from one specimen sequenced in a study of blood T cell repertoires in COVID-19. Clones were read by immunoSEQ multiplex PCR, and TCRdb kept only the in-frame ones, dropping some. The table shows 150,000 to 200,000 clones, with around nine tenths occurring only once. The sequenced material came from peripheral blood. These receptors originate from a man aged 55 to 70 with active or convalescent COVID-19.

The CDR3, as DNA: TGTGCCAGCAGCCAGTCAGCGGTTAATGAGCAGTTCTTC. Translation: CASSQSAVNEQFF. J is TRBJ2-1 and V is TRBV3-1 (or the pseudogene TRBV3-2); D perhaps matches TRBD2 (5 bases). V was trimmed by 3 bases and J by 7 bases, leaving 10 bases between them. Germline CDR1 is LGHDT and CDR2 is YNNKEL (reference sequence). The CDR3 has 13 amino acids.

The chain carries TRBV5-1 and TRBJ2-5; 8 nucleotides align to TRBD1. The germline gives CDR1 SGHRS, CDR2 YFSETQ. J was trimmed by 1 base and V by 4 bases; bases with no gene match: 9. This CDR3 has 16 residues. CDR3 sequence (DNA): TGCGCCAGCAGCGACTGGACAGGGTTTGGCCAAGAGACCCAGTACTTC. This sequence encodes CASSDWTGFGQETQYF.

This rearrangement joins TRBV6-5 to TRBJ2-6; D gene ambiguous. Trimming removed 7 bases at V and 2 bases at J, with 6 bases between. Germline CDR1 reads MNHEY; CDR2 reads SVGAGI. The CDR3 spans 13 residues. The CDR3 DNA is TGTGCCAGCACTATCCCTGGGGCCAACGTCCTGACTTTC. Encoded protein: CASTIPGANVLTF.

J is TRBJ1-3 and V is TRBV27; D is unclear. The V gene's germline CDR1 is MNHEY and CDR2 SMNVEV (reference sequence). The CDR3 sequence is 14 residues long. Deletions cut 6 bases from V and 2 bases from J, with 11 bases between. The CDR3, as DNA: TGTGCCAGCAGCCCTGCGGGGACTGGAAACACCATATATTTT. Protein product: CASSPAGTGNTIYF.

V and J are TRBV19 and TRBJ1-1; the D gene is possibly TRBD1 (6 bases). The CDR3 sequence is 18 residues long. Between the trimmed V and J ends, which lost 3 bases and 8 bases, there was a span of 28 bases. Germline CDR1 and CDR2: LNHDA and SQIVND (reference sequence). CDR3 protein: CASSIGRIRTAYIQEAFF. The CDR3 DNA is TGTGCCAGTAGTATTGGGAGAATTAGGACAGCGTATATCCAGGAAGCTTTCTTT.

The genes are TRBV7-9 and TRBJ1-2; 10 bases are a match to TRBD1. CDR3 length: 15 residues. Germline V gene sequence: CDR1 SEHNR, CDR2 FQNEAQ (reference sequence). V was clipped by 5 bases and J by 8 bases; unmatched bases: 11. CDR3 nucleotide sequence: TGTGCCAGCAGCGGCCCGAGACAGGGGGCTGAGGGCTACACCTTC. Amino acid sequence: CASSGPRQGAEGYTF. The whole variable domain, remainder taken from reference TRBV7-9 and TRBJ1-2, is DTGVSQNPRHKITKRGQNVTFRCDPISEHNRLYWYRQTLGQGPEFLTYFQNEAQLEKSRLLSDRFSAERPKGSFSTLEIQRTEQGDSAMYLCASSGPRQGAEGYTFGSGTRLTVV.

The chain combines TRBV18 with TRBJ2-3; a possible D gene is TRBD2 (6 bases). CDR1 is KGHSH and CDR2 is LQKENI in the germline V gene. This CDR3 comprises 16 residues. The germline V and J ends were trimmed by 6 bases and 3 bases, with 19 bases remaining between them. This CDR3 is CASSLQGGIWTDTQYF. The CDR3, as DNA: TGTGCCAGCTCCCTCCAGGGCGGGATCTGGACAGATACGCAGTATTTT.

The chain is built from TRBV2 and TRBJ1-2, with D possibly matching TRBD1 (6 bases). The CDR3 extends over 14 amino acids. Germline V gene sequence: CDR1 SNHLY, CDR2 FYNNEI. V lost 8 bases, J lost 4 bases, and 17 bases lay in between. The CDR3 sequence: CASQETGRSYGYTF. The CDR3 region has the DNA TGTGCCAGCCAGGAGACAGGACGGTCCTATGGCTACACCTTC.

The chain employs TRBV7-3 and TRBJ1-6, with 8 positions matching TRBD1. V dropped 5 bases and J dropped 9; count of bases not matched to a gene: 6. Germline V gives CDR1 SGHTA, CDR2 FQGTGA. This CDR3 region has 14 residues. The CDR3 DNA follows: TGTGCCAGCAGCCGAGGACAGGGAGGTTCACCCCTCCACTTT. It yields the protein CASSRGQGGSPLHF.

The chain joins TRBV19 to TRBJ2-1; TRBD2 matches at 12 bases. Germline lookup yields CDR1 LNHDA and CDR2 SQIVND (reference sequence). This CDR3 comprises 16 residues. V gave up 2 bases and J gave up 9 bases; unmatched junction bases: 8. This chain's CDR3 is CASSIMASGGAAEQFF. The CDR3 DNA reads TGTGCCAGTAGTATAATGGCTAGCGGGGGGGCGGCTGAGCAGTTCTTC.

V usage is TRBV5-1 and J usage is TRBJ1-1, with D maybe TRBD1 (6 bases). There are 16 residues in the CDR3. Trimming removed 0 bases from V and 0 bases from J, with 12 bases in between. Germline CDR1 is SGHRS and CDR2 is YFSETQ. The CDR3 reads CASSLAGGGMNTEAFF. The CDR3 DNA sequence: TGCGCCAGCAGCTTGGCGGGGGGCGGAATGAACACTGAAGCTTTCTTT.

The chain links TRBV6-5 to TRBJ1-5, with 7 bases that match TRBD1. The V gene end was trimmed by 5 bases and the J gene end by 4 bases; junction bases not matched to a gene: 8. Germline CDR1 and CDR2: MNHEY and SVGAGI. There are 15 residues in the CDR3. CDR3 coding DNA: TGTGCCAGCAGTCCTACAGGGGAGGAAAATCAGCCCCAGCATTTT. Translation: CASSPTGEENQPQHF.